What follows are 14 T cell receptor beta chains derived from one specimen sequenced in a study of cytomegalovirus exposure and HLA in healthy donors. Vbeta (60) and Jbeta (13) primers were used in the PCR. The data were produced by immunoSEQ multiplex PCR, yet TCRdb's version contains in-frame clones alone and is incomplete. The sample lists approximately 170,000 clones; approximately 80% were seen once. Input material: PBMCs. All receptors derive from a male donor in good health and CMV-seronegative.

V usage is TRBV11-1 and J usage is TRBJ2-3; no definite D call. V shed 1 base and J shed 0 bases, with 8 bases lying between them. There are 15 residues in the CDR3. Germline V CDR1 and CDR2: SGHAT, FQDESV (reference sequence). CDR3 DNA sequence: TGTGCCAGCAGCTTAGGTCCTAGTAGCACAGATACGCAGTATTTT. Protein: CASSLGPSSTDTQYF.

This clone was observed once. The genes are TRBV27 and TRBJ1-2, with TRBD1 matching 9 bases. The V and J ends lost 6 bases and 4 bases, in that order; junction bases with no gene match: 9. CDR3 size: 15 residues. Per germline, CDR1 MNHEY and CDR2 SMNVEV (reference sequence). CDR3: CASRSVGQGSYGYTF. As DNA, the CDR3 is TGTGCCAGCAGGTCCGTCGGACAGGGGTCCTATGGCTACACCTTC.

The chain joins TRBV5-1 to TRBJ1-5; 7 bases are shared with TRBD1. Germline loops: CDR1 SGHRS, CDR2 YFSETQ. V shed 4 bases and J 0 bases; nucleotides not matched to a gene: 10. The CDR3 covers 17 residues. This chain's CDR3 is CASSPKGTAYSNQPQHF. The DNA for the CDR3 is TGCGCCAGCAGCCCTAAAGGGACAGCATATAGCAATCAGCCCCAGCATTTT.

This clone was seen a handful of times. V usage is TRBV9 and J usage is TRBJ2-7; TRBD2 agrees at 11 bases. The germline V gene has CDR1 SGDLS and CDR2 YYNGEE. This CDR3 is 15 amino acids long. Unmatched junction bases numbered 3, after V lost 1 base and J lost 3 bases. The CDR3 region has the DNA TGTGCCAGCAGCGTAACTAGCGGGAGTTTCTACGAGCAGTACTTC. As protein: CASSVTSGSFYEQYF.

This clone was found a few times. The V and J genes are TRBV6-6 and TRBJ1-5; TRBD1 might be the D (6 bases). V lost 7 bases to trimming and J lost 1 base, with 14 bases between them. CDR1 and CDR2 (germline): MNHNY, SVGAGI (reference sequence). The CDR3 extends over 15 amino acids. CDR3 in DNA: TGTGCCAGCATCCTAGGGGGGGGAAGCAATCAGCCCCAGCATTTT. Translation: CASILGGGSNQPQHF.

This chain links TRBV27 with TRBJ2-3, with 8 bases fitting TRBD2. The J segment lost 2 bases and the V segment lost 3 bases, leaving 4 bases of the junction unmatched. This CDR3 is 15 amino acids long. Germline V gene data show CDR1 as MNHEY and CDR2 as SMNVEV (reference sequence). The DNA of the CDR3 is TGTGCCAGCAGTTTTGGGACTAGAACCACAGATACGCAGTATTTT. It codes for CASSFGTRTTDTQYF.

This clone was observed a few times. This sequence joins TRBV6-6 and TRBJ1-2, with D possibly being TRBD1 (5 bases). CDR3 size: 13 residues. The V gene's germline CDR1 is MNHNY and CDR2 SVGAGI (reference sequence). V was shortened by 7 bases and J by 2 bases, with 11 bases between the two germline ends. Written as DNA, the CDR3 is TGTGCCAGCACACCGCAGGGAAACTATGGCTACACCTTC. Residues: CASTPQGNYGYTF.

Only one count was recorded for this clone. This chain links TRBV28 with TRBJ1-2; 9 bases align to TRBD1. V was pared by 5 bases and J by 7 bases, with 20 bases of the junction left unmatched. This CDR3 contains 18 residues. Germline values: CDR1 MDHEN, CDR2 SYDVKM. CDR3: CASSPIMGQGLGTSGYTF. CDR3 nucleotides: TGTGCCAGCAGTCCCATCATGGGACAGGGTCTCGGTACGTCTGGCTACACCTTC.

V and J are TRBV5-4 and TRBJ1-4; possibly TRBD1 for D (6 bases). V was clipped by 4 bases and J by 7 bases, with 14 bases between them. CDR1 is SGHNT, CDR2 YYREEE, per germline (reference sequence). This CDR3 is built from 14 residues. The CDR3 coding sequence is TGTGCCAGCAGCAAACAGGGAGAGGGTGAAAAACTGTTTTTT. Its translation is CASSKQGEGEKLFF.

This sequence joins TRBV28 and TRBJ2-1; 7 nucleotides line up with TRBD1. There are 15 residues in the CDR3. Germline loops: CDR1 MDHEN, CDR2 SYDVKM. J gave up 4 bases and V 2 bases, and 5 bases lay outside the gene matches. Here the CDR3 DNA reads TGTGCCAGCAGTTTAGGGACAGCGAGATACAATGAGCAGTTCTTC. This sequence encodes CASSLGTARYNEQFF. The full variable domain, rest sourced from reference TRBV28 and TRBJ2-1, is DVKVTQSSRYLVKRTGEKVFLECVQDMDHENMFWYRQDPGLGLRLIYFSYDVKMKEKGDIPEGYSVSREKKERFSLILESASTNQTSMYLCASSLGTARYNEQFFGPGTRLTVL.

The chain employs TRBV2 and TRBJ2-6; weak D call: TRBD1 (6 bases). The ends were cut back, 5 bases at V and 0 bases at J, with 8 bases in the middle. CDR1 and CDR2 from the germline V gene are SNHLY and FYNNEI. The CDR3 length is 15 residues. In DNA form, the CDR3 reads TGTGCCAGCAGTATACAGGGCTCTGGGGCCAACGTCCTGACTTTC. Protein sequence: CASSIQGSGANVLTF. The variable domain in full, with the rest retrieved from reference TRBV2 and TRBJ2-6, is EPEVTQTPSHQVTQMGQEVILRCVPISNHLYFYWYRQILGQKVEFLVSFYNNEISEKSEIFDDQFSVERPDGSNFTLKIRSTKLEDSAMYFCASSIQGSGANVLTFGAGSRLTVL.

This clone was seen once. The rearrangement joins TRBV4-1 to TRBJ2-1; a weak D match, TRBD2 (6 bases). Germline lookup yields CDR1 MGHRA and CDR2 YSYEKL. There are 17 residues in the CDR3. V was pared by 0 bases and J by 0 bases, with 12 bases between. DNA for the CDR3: TGCGCCAGCAGCCAAGATCTGGCCGGGAGCTCCTACAATGAGCAGTTCTTC. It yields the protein CASSQDLAGSSYNEQFF.

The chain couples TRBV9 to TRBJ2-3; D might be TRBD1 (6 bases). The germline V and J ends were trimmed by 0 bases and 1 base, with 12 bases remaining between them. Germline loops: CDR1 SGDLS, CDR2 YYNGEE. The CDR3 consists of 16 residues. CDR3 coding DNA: TGTGCCAGCAGCGTAGCGGGACAACCCGGCACAGATACGCAGTATTTT. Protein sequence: CASSVAGQPGTDTQYF.

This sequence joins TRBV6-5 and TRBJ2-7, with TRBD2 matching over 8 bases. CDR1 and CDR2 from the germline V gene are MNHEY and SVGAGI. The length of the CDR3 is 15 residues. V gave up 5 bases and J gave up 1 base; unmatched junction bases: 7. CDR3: CASSRTSGPSYEQYF. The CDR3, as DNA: TGTGCCAGCAGTAGAACTAGCGGACCTTCCTACGAGCAGTACTTC.